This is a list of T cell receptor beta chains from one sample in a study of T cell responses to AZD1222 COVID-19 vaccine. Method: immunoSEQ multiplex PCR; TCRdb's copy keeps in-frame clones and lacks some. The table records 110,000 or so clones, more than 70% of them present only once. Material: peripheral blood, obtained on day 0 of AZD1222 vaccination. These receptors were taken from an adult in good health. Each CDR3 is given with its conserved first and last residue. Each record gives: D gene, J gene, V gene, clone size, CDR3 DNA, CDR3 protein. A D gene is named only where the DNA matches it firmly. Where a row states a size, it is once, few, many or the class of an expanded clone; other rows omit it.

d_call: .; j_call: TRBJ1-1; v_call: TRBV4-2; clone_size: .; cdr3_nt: TGTGCCAGCAGCCAGCCGGGACAAAGTGAAGCTTTCTTT; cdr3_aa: CASSQPGQSEAFF
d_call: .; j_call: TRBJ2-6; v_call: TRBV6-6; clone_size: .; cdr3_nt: TGTGCCAGCAGAGGGGTAGATGGGGCCAACGTCCTGACTTTC; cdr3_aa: CASRGVDGANVLTF
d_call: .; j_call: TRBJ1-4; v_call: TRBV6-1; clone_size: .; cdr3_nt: TGTGCCAGCAGTGAACTGGACATCCCCCGGGGAAAACTGTTTTTT; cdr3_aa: CASSELDIPRGKLFF
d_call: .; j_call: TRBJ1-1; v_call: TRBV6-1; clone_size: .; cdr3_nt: TGTGCCAGCAGTGAAGGTGAGGGTTGGAACACTGAAGCTTTCTTT; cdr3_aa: CASSEGEGWNTEAFF
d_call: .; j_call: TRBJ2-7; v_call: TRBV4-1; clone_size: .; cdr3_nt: TGCGCCAGCAGCCAAGATCATTGGGCTAACCACTACGAGCAGTACTTC; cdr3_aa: CASSQDHWANHYEQYF
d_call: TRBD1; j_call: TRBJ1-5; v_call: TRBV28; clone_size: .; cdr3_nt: TGTGCCAGCAGTTTACCCCCAGACAGGGGGCGCAGAAGCAATCAGCCCCAGCATTTT; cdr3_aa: CASSLPPDRGRRSNQPQHF
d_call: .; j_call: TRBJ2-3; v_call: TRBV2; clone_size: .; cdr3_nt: TGTGCCAGCAGTGACCCGGGGGATACGCAGTATTTT; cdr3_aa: CASSDPGDTQYF
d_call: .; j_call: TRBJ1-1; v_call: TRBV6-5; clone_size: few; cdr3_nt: TGTGCCAGCAGTTACGCCCGGGACCCCGGTCTGGCTTTCTTT; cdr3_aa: CASSYARDPGLAFF
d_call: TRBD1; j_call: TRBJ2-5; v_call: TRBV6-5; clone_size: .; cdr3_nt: TGTGCCAGCAGTCGGGACAGTTATAGCCAAGAGACCCAGTACTTC; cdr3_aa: CASSRDSYSQETQYF
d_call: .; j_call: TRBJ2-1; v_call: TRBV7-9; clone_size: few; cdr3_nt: TGTGCCAGCAGCGGGAAAGTACGGGTAAACGGGAATGAGCAGTTCTTC; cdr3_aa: CASSGKVRVNGNEQFF
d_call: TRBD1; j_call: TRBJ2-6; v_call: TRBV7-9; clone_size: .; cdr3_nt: TGTGCCAGCAGCAAACGGACAGGGGGAGGTGGGGCCAACGTCCTGACTTTC; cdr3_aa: CASSKRTGGGGANVLTF
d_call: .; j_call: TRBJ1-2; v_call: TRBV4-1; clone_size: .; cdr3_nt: TGCGCCAGCAGCCTAAGAGGGGACAAAACCGATTACACCTTC; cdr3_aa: CASSLRGDKTDYTF
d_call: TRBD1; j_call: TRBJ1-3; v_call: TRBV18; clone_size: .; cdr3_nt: TGTGCCAGCTCACAACCGGGACAGGGCCGAAACACCATATATTTT; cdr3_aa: CASSQPGQGRNTIYF
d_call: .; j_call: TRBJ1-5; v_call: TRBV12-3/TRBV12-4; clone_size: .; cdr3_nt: TGTGCCAGCAGTTTAAGTAGCAATCAGCCCCAGCATTTT; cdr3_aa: CASSLSSNQPQHF
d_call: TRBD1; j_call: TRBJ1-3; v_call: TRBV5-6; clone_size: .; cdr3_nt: TGTGCCAGCAGCGCGACAGGGATTAGCTCTGGAAACACCATATATTTT; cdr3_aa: CASSATGISSGNTIYF
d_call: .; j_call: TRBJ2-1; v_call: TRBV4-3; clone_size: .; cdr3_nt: TGCGCCAGCAGCCGTAACCCAAGTGAGCAGTTCTTC; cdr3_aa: CASSRNPSEQFF
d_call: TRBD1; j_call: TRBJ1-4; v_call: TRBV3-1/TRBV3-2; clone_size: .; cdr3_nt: TGTGCCAGCAGCCAAGACCAGGGGGCTGAAAAACTGTTTTTT; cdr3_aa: CASSQDQGAEKLFF
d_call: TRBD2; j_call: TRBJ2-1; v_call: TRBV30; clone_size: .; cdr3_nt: TGTGCCTGGATCGAACCGGGGGGGTTTGAGCAGTTCTTC; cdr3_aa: CAWIEPGGFEQFF
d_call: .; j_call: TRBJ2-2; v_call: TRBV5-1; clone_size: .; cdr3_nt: TGCGCCAGCAGTACTCAACAGGTCGCCGGGGAGCTGTTTTTT; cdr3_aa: CASSTQQVAGELFF
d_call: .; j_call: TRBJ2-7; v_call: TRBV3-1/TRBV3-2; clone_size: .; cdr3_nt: TGTGCCAGCAGCCGAGGGGGAGGGACCTACGAGCAGTACTTC; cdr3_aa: CASSRGGGTYEQYF
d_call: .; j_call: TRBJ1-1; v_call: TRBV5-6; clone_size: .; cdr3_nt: TGTGCCAGCAGCGTACAGGGAAGGATGAACACTGAAGCTTTCTTT; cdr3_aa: CASSVQGRMNTEAFF
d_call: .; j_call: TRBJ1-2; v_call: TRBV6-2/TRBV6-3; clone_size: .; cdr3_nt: TGTGCCAGCAGTTACTCGATCGAAGGGGGAACCAATGGCTACACCTTC; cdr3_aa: CASSYSIEGGTNGYTF
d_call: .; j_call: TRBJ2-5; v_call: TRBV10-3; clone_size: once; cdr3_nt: TGTGCCATCAGTGAGTCCCCGGGGAGGATGGAAGGGGAGACCCAGTACTTC; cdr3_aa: CAISESPGRMEGETQYF
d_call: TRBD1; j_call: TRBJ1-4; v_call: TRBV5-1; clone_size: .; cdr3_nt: TGCGCCAGCAGCTTGAGTGGGACAGGGCGTGAAAAACTGTTTTTT; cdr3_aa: CASSLSGTGREKLFF
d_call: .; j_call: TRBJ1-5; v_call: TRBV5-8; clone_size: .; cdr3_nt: TGTGCCAGCAGCTCCCCGTGGAGGCGGTTGGTTCAGCCCCAGCATTTT; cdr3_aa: CASSSPWRRLVQPQHF
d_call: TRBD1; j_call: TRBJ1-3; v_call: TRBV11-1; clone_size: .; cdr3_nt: TGTGCCAGCAGCCACGGGACAGGGTCTGGAAACACCATATATTTT; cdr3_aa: CASSHGTGSGNTIYF
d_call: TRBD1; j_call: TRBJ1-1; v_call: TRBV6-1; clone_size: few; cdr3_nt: TGTGCCAGCAGTGATGCCGGGACAGTGAACACTGAAGCTTTCTTT; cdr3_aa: CASSDAGTVNTEAFF
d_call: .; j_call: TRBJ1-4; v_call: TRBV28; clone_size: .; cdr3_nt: TGTGCCAGCAGTAACAATCCAGGGAGTCGCCATCCACTGTTTTTT; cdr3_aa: CASSNNPGSRHPLFF
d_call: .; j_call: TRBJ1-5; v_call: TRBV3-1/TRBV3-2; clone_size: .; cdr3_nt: TGTGCCAGCAGCCAAGATGGGGGGCGCGGCAATCAGCCCCAGCATTTT; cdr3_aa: CASSQDGGRGNQPQHF
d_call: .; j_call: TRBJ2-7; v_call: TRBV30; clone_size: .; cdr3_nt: TGTGCCTGGAGGCAGGGGACCCTATACGAGCAGTACTTC; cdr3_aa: CAWRQGTLYEQYF
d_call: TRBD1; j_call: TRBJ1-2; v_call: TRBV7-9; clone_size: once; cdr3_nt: TGTGCCAGCAGCTGGGGGGACAGGGCTATCGATATTTATGGCTACACCTTC; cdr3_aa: CASSWGDRAIDIYGYTF
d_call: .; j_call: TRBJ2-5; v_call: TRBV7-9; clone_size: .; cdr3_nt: TGTGCCAGCAGCTTAGGGGTGGGGAGCGAGACCCAGTACTTC; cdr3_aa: CASSLGVGSETQYF
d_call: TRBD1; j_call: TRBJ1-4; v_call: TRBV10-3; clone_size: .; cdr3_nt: TGTGCCATCAGTGACGTGGCAGGGGGAAAACTGTTTTTT; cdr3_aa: CAISDVAGGKLFF
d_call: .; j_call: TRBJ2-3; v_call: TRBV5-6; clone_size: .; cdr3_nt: TGTGCCAGCAGCCACCGGACGGAGCCGAGCACAGATACGCAGTATTTT; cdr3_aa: CASSHRTEPSTDTQYF
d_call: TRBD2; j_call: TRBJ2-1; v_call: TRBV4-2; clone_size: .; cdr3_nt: TGTGCCAGCAGCCAAGTAGGTAGCGGGGGGTGGGAGCAGTTCTTC; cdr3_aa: CASSQVGSGGWEQFF
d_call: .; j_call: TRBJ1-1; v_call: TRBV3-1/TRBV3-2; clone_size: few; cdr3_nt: TGTGCCAGCAGCCAAGGGTTACACCTCAGTATTCTCCGCGACAAGTCCGGGGGAGCTTTCTTT; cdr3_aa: CASSQGLHLSILRDKSGGAFF
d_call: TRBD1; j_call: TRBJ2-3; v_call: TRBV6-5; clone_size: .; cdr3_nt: TGTGCCAGCACAGACAGGGGCACAGATACGCAGTATTTT; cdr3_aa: CASTDRGTDTQYF
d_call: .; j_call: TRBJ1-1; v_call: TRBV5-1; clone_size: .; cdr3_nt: TGCGCCAGCAGCTTGGCCGGGACTAGGAACACTGAAGCTTTCTTT; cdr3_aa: CASSLAGTRNTEAFF
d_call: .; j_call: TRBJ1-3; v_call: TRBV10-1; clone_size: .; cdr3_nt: TGCGCCAGCAGCGAATCACCCGTCTCTGGAAACACCATATATTTT; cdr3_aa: CASSESPVSGNTIYF
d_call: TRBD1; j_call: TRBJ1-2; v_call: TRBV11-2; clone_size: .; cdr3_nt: TGTGCCAGCAGCCCCTACCGGGACAGGGGACACTACACCTTC; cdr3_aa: CASSPYRDRGHYTF
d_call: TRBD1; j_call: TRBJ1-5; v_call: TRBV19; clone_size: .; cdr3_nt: TGTGCCAGTAGGGGGACAGGGCTTCAGCCCCAGCATTTT; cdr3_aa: CASRGTGLQPQHF
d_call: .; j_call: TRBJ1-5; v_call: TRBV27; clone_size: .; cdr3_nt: TGTGCCAGCAGGCCTCTGGGCAGCAATCAGCCCCAGCATTTT; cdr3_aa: CASRPLGSNQPQHF
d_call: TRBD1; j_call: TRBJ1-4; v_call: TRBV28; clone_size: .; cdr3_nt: TGTGCCAGCAGCACCGGGGACAGGGTTGAAAAACTGTTTTTT; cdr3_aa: CASSTGDRVEKLFF
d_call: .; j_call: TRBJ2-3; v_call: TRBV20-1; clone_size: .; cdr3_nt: TGCAGCGGTGGGGGAGATACGCAGTATTTT; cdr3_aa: CSGGGDTQYF
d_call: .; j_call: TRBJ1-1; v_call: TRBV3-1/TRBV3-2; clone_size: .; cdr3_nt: TGTGCCAGCAGCTTGGGGGAGAACACTGAAGCTTTCTTT; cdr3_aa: CASSLGENTEAFF
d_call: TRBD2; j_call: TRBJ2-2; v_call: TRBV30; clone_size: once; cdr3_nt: TGTGCCTGGAGCGGGGGGGCGCCCGACACCGGGGAGCTGTTTTTT; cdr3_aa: CAWSGGAPDTGELFF
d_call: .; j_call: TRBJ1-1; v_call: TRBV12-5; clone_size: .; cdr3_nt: TGTGCTAGTGGCACGAACTGGAATGAAGCTTTCTTT; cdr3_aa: CASGTNWNEAFF
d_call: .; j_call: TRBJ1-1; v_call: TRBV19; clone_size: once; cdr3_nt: TGTGCCAGTATGCAGGGGTCGAACACTGAAGCTTTCTTT; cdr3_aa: CASMQGSNTEAFF
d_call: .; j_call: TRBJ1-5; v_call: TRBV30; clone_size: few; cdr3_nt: TGTGCCTGGAGTGGCAGGGGAAGAGGCAATCAGCCCCAGCATTTT; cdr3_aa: CAWSGRGRGNQPQHF
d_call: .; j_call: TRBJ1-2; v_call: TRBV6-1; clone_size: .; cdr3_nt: TGTGCCAGCAGTGAAGCGTCGCGATATGGCTACACCTTC; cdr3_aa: CASSEASRYGYTF
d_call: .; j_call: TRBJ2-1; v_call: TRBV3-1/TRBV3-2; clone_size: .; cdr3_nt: TGTGCCAGCACCCGCGGAGCGATCGATGAGCAGTTCTTC; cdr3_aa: CASTRGAIDEQFF